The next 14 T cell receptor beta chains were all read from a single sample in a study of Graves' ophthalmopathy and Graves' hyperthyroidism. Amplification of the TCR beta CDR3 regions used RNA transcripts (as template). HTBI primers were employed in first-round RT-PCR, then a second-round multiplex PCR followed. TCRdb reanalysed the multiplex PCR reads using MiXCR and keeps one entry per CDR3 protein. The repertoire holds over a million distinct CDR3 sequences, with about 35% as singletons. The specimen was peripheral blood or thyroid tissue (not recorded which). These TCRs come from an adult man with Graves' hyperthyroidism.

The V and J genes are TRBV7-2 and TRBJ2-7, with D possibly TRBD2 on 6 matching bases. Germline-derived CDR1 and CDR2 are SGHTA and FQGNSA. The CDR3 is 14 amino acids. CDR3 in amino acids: CASEWGERDNEQYF. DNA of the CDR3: TGTGCTAGCGAGTGGGGGGAGAGGGATAACGAGCAGTACTTC.

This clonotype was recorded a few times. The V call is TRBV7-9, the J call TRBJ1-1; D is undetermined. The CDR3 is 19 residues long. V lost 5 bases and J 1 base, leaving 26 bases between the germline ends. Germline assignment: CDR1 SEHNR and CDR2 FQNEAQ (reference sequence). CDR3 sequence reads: CASSPPLLSLLLENTEAFF. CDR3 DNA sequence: TGTGCCAGCAGCCCGCCTCTACTGAGTCTACTGCTTGAGAACACTGAAGCTTTCTTT.

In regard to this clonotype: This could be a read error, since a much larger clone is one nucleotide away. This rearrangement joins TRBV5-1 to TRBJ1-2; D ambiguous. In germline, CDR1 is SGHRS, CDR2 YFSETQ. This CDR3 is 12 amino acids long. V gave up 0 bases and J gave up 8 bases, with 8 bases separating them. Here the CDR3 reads CASSLDSEGYTF. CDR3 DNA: TGCGCCAGCAGCTTGGATAGCGAGGGCTACACCTTC.

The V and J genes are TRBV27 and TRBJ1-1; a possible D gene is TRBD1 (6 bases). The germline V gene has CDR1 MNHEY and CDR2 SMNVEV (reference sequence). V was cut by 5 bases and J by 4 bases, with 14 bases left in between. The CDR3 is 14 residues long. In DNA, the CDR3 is TGTGCCAGCAGTCCAGGGGCGCGTGGCACTGAAGCTTTCTTT. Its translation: CASSPGARGTEAFF.

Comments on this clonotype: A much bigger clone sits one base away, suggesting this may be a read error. The CDR3 nucleotides are TGCAGTGCTAGGGACATAGCGGGAGCTGGTCAGGACGAGCAGTACTTC. It yields the protein CSARDIAGAGQDEQYF. The chain combines TRBV20-1 with TRBJ2-7, with 9 bases matching TRBD2. The CDR3 consists of 16 residues. Germline-derived CDR1 and CDR2 are DFQATT and SNEGSKA (reference sequence). With V trimmed by 3 bases and J by 5 bases, 14 bases remained unmatched.

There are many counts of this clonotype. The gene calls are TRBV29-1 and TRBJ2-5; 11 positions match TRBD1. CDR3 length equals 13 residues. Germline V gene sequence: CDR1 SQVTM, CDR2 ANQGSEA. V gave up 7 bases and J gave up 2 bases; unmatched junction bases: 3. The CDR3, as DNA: TGCAGCGCCGGGACAGGGGGGCAAGAGACCCAGTACTTC. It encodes CSAGTGGQETQYF.

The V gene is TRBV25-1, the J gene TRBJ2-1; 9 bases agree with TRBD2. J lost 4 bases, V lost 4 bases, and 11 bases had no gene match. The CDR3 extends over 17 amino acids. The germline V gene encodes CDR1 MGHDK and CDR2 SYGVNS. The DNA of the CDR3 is TGTGCCAGCAGTGCTTCCCCTAGCGGGGTCGAATACAATGAGCAGTTCTTC. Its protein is CASSASPSGVEYNEQFF.

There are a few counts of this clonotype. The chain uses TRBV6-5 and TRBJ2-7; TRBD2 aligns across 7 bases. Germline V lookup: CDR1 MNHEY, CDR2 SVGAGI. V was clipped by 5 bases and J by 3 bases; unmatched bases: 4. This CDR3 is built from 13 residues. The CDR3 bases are TGTGCCAGCAGTCTCCGGGACTACTACGAGCAGTACTTC. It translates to CASSLRDYYEQYF.

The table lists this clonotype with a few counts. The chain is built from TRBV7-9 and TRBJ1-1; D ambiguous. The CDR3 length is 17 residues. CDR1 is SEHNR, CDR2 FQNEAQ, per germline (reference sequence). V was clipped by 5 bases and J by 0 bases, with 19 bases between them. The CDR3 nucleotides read TGTGCCAGCAGCCCTCACTGGGGAATAAACATGAACACTGAAGCTTTCTTT. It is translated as CASSPHWGINMNTEAFF.

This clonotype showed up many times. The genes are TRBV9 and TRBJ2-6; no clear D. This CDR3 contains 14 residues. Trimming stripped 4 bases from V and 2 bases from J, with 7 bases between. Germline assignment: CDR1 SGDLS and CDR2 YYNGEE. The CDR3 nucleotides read TGTGCCAGCAGCCCCAGAGCTGGGGCCAACGTCCTGACTTTC. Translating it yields CASSPRAGANVLTF.

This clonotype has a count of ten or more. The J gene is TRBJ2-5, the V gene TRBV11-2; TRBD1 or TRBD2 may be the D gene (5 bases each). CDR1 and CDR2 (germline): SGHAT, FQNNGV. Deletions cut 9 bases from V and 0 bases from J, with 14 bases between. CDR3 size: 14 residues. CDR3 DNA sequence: TGTGCCAGTACCGGGACGGAAGACCAAGAGACCCAGTACTTC. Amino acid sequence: CASTGTEDQETQYF.

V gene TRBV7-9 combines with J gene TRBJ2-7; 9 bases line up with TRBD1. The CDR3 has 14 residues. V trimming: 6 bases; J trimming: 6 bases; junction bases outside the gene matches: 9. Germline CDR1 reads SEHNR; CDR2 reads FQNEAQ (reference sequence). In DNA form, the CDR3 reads TGTGCCAGCAGTTCCGATGGACAGGGGAGCGAGCAGTACTTC. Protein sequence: CASSSDGQGSEQYF.

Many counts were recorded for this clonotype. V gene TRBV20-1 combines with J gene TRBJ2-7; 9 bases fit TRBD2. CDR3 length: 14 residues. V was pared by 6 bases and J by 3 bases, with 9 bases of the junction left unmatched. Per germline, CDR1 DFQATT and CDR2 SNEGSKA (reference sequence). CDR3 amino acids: CSALSGRQIYEQYF. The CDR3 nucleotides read TGCAGTGCCCTAAGCGGGAGGCAAATCTACGAGCAGTACTTC.

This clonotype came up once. CDR3 in DNA: TGTGCCAGCTCACCAAGGGGCTCCGATAACGCCGGGGAGCTGTTTTTT. Translating it yields CASSPRGSDNAGELFF. V gene TRBV13 combines with J gene TRBJ2-2; TRBD1 might be the D (5 bases). Per the germline V gene, CDR1 is PRHDT and CDR2 is FYEKMQ (reference sequence). Trimming removed 8 bases at V and 6 bases at J, with 22 bases between. The CDR3 consists of 16 residues.